A selection of T cell receptor beta chains follows, all from one sample in a study of blood T cell repertoires in COVID-19. Assay used: immunoSEQ multiplex PCR; TCRdb lists only in-frame clones, some missing. In the table there are around 85,000 clones, around 89% of which are singletons. The sample comprised PBMCs or T cells enriched from blood (not recorded which). The receptor set was obtained from a woman aged 50 to 60 with acute COVID-19. Each CDR3 is given with its conserved first and last residue. D genes are given only for firm matches. The size entry is marked missing in some rows and otherwise reads once, few, many or a size class.

- | - | TRBJ2-2 | TRBV11-2 | CASSLDLIWGGRPGELFF | TGTGCCAGCAGCTTAGATTTGATTTGGGGGGGGCGCCCCGGGGAGCTGTTTTTT
- | - | TRBJ2-1 | TRBV7-9 | CASSLSTTYNEQFF | TGTGCCAGCAGCCTTTCCACGACTTACAATGAGCAGTTCTTC
- | TRBD1 | TRBJ1-2 | TRBV5-1 | CASSTTGNYGYTF | TGCGCCAGCAGCACGACAGGGAACTATGGCTACACCTTC
- | - | TRBJ2-1 | TRBV3-1/TRBV3-2 | CASSQVSSYNEQFF | TGTGCCAGCAGCCAGGTTAGCTCCTACAATGAGCAGTTCTTC
once | - | TRBJ2-1 | TRBV19 | CASSIGGVYNEQFF | TGTGCCAGTAGTATAGGCGGAGTGTACAATGAGCAGTTCTTC
- | - | TRBJ2-7 | TRBV11-3 | CASSLDLRDGEQYF | TGTGCCAGCAGCTTAGATCTGCGGGACGGCGAGCAGTACTTC
- | TRBD1 | TRBJ2-3 | TRBV10-3 | CATSRDRARTDTQYF | TGTGCCACGTCGCGGGACAGGGCACGCACAGATACGCAGTATTTT
- | - | TRBJ2-3 | TRBV4-2 | CASSQEGAGGVLTDTQYF | TGTGCCAGCAGCCAAGAAGGGGCGGGCGGGGTCCTCACAGATACGCAGTATTTT
once | - | TRBJ2-3 | TRBV11-2 | CASKPQQGWTDTQYF | TGTGCCAGCAAGCCACAGCAGGGTTGGACAGATACGCAGTATTTT
- | TRBD2 | TRBJ2-1 | TRBV2 | CATASGSSYNEQFF | TGTGCCACCGCGAGCGGGAGTTCCTACAATGAGCAGTTCTTC
- | - | TRBJ1-2 | TRBV3-1/TRBV3-2 | CASSQDRGSGYTF | TGTGCCAGCAGCCAAGATCGAGGGTCGGGCTACACCTTC
- | TRBD1 | TRBJ2-5 | TRBV7-9 | CASSPGQVQETQYF | TGTGCCAGCAGCCCGGGACAGGTCCAAGAGACCCAGTACTTC
once | TRBD2 | TRBJ2-7 | TRBV10-3 | CAISLAGGEYEQYF | TGTGCCATCAGTCTAGCGGGGGGGGAGTACGAGCAGTACTTC
once | TRBD2 | TRBJ2-2 | TRBV5-1 | CASSFLGLATNTGELFF | TGCGCCAGCAGCTTTTTGGGACTAGCGACGAACACCGGGGAGCTGTTTTTT
- | - | TRBJ2-7 | TRBV5-5 | CASSFSAVVEQYF | TGTGCCAGCAGCTTCAGCGCGGTGGTCGAGCAGTACTTC
- | - | TRBJ1-1 | TRBV27 | CASFTERRRKGTNTEAFF | TGTGCCAGCTTCACGGAGAGGCGGAGAAAAGGGACTAACACTGAAGCTTTCTTT
- | TRBD2 | TRBJ2-3 | TRBV2 | CASSELAGEADTQYF | TGTGCCAGCAGTGAACTAGCGGGAGAGGCAGATACGCAGTATTTT
- | TRBD1 | TRBJ2-5 | TRBV28 | CASSAPRQGHQETQYF | TGTGCCAGCAGTGCCCCTCGACAGGGCCACCAAGAGACCCAGTACTTC
- | - | TRBJ1-3 | TRBV7-9 | CASSWSSGNTIYF | TGTGCCAGCAGCTGGAGCTCTGGAAACACCATATATTTT
- | TRBD2 | TRBJ2-1 | TRBV11-3 | CASSLTSAYNEQFF | TGTGCCAGCAGCTTAACTAGCGCCTACAATGAGCAGTTCTTC
few | TRBD2 | TRBJ2-7 | TRBV19 | CASSIGTSGYEQYF | TGTGCCAGTAGTATAGGGACTAGCGGATACGAGCAGTACTTC
once | - | TRBJ2-7 | TRBV11-2 | CASSLDREYEQYF | TGTGCCAGCAGCTTAGACAGGGAATACGAGCAGTACTTC
- | TRBD2 | TRBJ2-3 | TRBV7-2 | CASSLEGGSADTQYF | TGTGCCAGCAGCTTAGAGGGCGGGAGCGCAGATACGCAGTATTTT
- | - | TRBJ1-1 | TRBV6-2/TRBV6-3 | CASSPNRQLNTEAFF | TGTGCCAGCAGTCCGAACAGACAGTTAAACACTGAAGCTTTCTTT
- | TRBD1 | TRBJ1-3 | TRBV7-2 | CASSPGQGISNTIYF | TGTGCCAGCAGCCCTGGACAGGGAATCTCAAACACCATATATTTT
- | TRBD2 | TRBJ2-1 | TRBV7-6 | CASSPRTSGRMNEQFF | TGTGCCAGCAGCCCACGGACTAGCGGGAGAATGAATGAGCAGTTCTTC
- | - | TRBJ2-7 | TRBV5-6 | CASRVEASFHEQYF | TGTGCCAGCAGGGTTGAGGCCAGTTTCCACGAGCAGTACTTC
- | - | TRBJ2-2 | TRBV19 | CASSLGSGELFF | TGTGCCAGTAGTCTCGGGAGCGGGGAGCTGTTTTTT
- | TRBD1 | TRBJ2-2 | TRBV5-1 | CASSLLQGGNTGELFF | TGCGCCAGCAGCCTTTTACAGGGGGGGAACACCGGGGAGCTGTTTTTT